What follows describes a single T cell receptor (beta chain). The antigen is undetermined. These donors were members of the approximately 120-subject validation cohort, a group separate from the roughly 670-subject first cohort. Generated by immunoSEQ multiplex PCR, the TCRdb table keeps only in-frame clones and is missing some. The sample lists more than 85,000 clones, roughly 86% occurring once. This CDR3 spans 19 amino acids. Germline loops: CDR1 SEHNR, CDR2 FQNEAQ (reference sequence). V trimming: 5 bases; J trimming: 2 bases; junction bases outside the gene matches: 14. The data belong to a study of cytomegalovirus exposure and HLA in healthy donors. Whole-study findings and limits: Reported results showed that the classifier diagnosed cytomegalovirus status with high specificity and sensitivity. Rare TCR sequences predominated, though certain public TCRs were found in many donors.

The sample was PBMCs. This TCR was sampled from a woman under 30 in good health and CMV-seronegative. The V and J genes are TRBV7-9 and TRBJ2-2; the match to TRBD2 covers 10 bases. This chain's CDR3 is CASSTSHIAGGLNTGELFF. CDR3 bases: TGTGCCAGCAGCACTAGCCACATAGCGGGGGGTCTCAACACCGGGGAGCTGTTTTTT.